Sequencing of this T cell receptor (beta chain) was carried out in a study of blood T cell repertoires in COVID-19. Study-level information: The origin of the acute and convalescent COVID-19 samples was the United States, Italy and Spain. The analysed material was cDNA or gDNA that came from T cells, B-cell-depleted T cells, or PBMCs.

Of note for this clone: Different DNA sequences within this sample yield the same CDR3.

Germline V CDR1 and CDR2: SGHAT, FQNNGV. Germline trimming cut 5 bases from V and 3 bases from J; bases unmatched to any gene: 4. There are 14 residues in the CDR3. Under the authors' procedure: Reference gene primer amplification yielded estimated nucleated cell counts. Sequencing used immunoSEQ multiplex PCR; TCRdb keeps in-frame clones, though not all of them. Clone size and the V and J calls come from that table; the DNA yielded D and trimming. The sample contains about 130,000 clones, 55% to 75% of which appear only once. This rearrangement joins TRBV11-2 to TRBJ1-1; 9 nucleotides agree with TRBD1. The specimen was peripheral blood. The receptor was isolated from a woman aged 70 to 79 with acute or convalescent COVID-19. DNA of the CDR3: TGTGCCAGCAGCCCCGGACAGGGGTACACTGAAGCTTTCTTT. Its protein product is CASSPGQGYTEAFF.